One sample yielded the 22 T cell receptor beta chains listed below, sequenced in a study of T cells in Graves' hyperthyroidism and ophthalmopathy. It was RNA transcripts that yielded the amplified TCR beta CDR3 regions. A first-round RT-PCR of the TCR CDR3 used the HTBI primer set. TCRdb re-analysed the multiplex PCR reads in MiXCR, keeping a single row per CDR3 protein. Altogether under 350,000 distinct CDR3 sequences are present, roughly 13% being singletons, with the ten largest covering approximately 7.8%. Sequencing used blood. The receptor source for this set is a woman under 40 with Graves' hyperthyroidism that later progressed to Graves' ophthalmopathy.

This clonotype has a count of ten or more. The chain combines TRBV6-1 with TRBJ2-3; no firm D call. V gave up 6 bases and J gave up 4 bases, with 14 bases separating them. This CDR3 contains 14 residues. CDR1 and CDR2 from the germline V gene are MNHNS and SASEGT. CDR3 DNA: TGTGCCAGCAGCCCCGTGGTTGGCGCAGATACGCAGTATTTT. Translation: CASSPVVGADTQYF.

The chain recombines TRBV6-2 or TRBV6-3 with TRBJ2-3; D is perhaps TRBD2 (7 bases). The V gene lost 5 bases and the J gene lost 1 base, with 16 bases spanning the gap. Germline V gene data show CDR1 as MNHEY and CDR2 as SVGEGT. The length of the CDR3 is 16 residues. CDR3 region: CASSTRGGGGTDTQYF. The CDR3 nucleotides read TGTGCCAGCAGTACCCGAGGGGGGGGGGGCACAGATACGCAGTATTTT.

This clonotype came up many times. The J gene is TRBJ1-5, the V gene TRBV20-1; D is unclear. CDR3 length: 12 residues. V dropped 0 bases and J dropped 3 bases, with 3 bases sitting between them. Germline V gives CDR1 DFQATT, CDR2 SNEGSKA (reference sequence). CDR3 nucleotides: TGCAGTGCTAGAGATTACAATCAGCCCCAGCATTTT. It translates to CSARDYNQPQHF.

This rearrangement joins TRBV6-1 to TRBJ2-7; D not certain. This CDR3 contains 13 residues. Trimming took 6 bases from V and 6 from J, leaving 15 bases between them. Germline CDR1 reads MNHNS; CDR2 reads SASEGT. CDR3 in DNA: TGTGCCAGCAGCCCCGTGGGGTTAAGCGAGCAGTACTTC. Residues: CASSPVGLSEQYF.

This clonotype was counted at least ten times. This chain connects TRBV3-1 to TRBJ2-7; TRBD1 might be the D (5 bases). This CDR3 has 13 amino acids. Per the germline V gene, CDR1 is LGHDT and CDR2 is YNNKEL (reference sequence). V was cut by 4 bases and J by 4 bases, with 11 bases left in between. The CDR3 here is CASSPGPPYEQYF. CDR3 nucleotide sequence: TGTGCCAGCAGCCCAGGGCCCCCATACGAGCAGTACTTC.

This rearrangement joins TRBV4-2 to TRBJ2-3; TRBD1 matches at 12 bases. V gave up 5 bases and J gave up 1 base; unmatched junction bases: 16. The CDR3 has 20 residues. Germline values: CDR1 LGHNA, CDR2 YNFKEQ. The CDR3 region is CASSSWGGTGGSARTDTQYF. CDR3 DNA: TGTGCCAGCAGCTCGTGGGGAGGGACAGGGGGCTCCGCCCGCACAGATACGCAGTATTTT.

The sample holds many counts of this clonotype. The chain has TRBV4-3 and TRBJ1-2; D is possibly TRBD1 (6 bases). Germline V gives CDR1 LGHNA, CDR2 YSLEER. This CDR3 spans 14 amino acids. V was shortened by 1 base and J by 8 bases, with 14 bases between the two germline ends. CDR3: CASSQGPGGRGYTF. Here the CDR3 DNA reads TGCGCCAGCAGCCAAGGTCCTGGGGGGCGGGGCTACACCTTC.

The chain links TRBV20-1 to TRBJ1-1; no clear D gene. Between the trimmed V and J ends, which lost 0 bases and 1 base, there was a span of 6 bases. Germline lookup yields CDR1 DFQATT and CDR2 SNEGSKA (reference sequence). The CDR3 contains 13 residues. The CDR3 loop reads CSAREPGNTEAFF. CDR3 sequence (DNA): TGCAGTGCTAGAGAACCAGGGAACACTGAAGCTTTCTTT.

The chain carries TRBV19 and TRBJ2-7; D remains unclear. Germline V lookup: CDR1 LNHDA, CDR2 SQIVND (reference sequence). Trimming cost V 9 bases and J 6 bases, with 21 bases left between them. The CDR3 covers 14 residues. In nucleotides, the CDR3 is TGTGCCAGCAGGCCTGGTGGCAGACGCCTCGAGCAGTACTTC. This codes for CASRPGGRRLEQYF.

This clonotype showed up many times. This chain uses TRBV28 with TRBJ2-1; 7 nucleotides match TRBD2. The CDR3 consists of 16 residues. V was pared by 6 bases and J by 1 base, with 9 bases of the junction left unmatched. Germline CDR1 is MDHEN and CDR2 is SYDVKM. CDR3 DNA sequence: TGTGCCAGCAGCTCCAGCGGGGAGACGTCCTACAATGAGCAGTTCTTC. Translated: CASSSSGETSYNEQFF.

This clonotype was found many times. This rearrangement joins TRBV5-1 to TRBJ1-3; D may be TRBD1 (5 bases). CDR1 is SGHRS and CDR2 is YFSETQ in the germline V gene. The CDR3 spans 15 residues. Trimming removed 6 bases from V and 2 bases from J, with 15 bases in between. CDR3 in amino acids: CASKPSGSPGNTIYF. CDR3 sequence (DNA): TGCGCCAGCAAACCGTCAGGGTCGCCTGGAAACACCATATATTTT.

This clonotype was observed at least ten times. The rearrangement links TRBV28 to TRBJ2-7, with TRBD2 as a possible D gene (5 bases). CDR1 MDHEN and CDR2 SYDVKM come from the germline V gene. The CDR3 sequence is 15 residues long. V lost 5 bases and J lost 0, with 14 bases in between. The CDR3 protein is CASSPSGSNSYEQYF. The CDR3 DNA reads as TGTGCCAGCAGTCCAAGCGGTTCAAACTCCTACGAGCAGTACTTC.

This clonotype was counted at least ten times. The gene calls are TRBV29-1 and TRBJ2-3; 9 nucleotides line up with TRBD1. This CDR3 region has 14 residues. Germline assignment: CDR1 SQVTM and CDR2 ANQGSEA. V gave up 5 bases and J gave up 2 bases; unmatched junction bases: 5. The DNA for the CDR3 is TGCAGCGTTTGGACAGGGGAACTCACAGATACGCAGTATTTT. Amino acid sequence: CSVWTGELTDTQYF.

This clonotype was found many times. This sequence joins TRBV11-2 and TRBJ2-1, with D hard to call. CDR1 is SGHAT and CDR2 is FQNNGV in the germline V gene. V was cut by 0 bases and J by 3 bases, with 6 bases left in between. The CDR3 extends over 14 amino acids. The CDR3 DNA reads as TGTGCCAGCAGCTTAGAGAGAGACTACAATGAGCAGTTCTTC. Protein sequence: CASSLERDYNEQFF.

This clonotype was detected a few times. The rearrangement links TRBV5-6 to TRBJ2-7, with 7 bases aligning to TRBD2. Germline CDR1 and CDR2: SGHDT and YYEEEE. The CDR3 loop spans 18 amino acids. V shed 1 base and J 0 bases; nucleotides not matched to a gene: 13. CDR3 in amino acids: CASSLIHGGGTISYEQYF. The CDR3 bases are TGTGCCAGCAGCTTGATCCATGGGGGGGGGACCATCTCCTACGAGCAGTACTTC.

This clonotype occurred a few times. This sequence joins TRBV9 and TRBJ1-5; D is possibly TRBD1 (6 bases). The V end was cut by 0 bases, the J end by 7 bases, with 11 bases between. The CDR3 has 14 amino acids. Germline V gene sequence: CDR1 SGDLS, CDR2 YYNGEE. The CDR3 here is CASSVEGGWQPQHF. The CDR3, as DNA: TGTGCCAGCAGCGTAGAAGGGGGTTGGCAGCCCCAGCATTTT.

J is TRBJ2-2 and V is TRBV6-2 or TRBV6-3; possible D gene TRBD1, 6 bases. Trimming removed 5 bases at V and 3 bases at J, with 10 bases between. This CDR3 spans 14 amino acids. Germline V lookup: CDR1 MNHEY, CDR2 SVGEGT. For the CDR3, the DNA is TGTGCCAGCAGTGGGGGCAGGGACACCGGGGAGCTGTTTTTT. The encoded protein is CASSGGRDTGELFF.

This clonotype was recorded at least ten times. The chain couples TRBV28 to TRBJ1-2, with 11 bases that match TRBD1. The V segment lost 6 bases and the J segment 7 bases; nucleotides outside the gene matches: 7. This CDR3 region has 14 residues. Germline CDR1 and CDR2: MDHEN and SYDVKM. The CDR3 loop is CASRIPGTGGGYTF. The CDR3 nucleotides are TGTGCCAGCAGGATACCCGGGACAGGGGGTGGCTACACCTTC.

The CDR3 DNA follows: TGCAGTGCTAGAGGGGTTTGGGACACAGATACGCAGTATTTT. Residues: CSARGVWDTDTQYF. The chain uses TRBV20-1 and TRBJ2-3; no clear D gene. There are 14 residues in the CDR3. V lost 1 base, J lost 2 bases, and 10 bases lay in between. Germline assignment: CDR1 DFQATT and CDR2 SNEGSKA (reference sequence).

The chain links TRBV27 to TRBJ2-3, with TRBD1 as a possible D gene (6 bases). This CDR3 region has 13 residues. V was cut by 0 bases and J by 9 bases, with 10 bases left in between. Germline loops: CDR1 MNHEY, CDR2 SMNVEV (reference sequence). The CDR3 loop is CASSLSQGTTQYF. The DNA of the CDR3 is TGTGCCAGCAGTTTATCACAGGGAACGACGCAGTATTTT.

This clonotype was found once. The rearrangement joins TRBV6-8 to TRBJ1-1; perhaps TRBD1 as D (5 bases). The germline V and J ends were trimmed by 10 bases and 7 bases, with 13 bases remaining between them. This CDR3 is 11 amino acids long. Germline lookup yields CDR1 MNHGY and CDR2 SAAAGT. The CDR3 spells CATTLGGEAFF. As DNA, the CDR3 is TGTGCCACCACATTGGGGGGTGAAGCTTTCTTT.

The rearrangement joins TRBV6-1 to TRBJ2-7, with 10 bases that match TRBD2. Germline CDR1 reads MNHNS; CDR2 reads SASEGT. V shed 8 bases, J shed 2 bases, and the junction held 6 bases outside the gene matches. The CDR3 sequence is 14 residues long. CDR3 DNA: TGTGCCAGCGCCCCCGGACTAGCGGCCTACGAGCAGTACTTC. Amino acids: CASAPGLAAYEQYF.